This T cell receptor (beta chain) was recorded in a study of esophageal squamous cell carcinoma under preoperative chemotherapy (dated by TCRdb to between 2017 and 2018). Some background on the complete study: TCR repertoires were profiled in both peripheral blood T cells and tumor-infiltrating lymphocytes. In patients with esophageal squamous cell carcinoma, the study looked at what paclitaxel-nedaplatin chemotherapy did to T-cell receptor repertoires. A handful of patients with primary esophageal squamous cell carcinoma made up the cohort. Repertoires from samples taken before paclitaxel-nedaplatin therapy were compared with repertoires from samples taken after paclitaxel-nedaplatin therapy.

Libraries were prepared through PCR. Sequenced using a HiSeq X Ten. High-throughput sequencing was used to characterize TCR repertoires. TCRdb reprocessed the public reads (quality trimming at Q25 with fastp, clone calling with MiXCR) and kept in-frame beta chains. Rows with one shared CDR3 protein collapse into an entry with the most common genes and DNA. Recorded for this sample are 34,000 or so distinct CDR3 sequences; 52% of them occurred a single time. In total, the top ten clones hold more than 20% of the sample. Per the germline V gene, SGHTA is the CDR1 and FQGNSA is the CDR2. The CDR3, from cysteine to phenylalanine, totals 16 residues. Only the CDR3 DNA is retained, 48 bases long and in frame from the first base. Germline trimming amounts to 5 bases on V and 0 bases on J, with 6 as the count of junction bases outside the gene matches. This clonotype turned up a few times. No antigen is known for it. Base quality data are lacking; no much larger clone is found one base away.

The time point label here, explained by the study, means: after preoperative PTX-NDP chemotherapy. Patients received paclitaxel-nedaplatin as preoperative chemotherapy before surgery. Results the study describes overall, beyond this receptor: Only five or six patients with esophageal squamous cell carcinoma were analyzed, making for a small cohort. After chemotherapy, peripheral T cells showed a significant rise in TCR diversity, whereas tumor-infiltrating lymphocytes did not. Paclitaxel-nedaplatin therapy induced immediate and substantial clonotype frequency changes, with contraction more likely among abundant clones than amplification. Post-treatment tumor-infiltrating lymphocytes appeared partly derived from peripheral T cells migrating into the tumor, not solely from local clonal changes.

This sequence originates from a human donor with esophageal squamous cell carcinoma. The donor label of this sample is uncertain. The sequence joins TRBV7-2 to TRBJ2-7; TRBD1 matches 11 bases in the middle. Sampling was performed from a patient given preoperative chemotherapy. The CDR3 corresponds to CASSRGQGGLSYEQYF. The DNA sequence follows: TGTGCCAGCAGCCGGGGACAGGGGGGACTCTCCTACGAGCAGTACTTC.